Below are 28 T cell receptor beta chains sequenced from a single sample in a study of blood T cell repertoires in COVID-19 (dated by TCRdb to the early 2020s). Receptor amplification or capture employed the immunoSEQ multiplex PCR assay. Entries here come from immuneACCESS through TCRdb and include only in-frame sequences with V and J called. Some clones fail to appear in such tables; in the studies checked, an unresolved V gene covers under half of the shortfall, and the cause of the remainder is unknown. This sample gives more than 300,000 clones in total; more than 75% of them show up just once. The ten largest clones add up to 1.2% of the sample. The specimen sequenced was PBMCs or T cells enriched from blood (not recorded which). These TCRs come from a woman younger than 35 who had recovered from COVID-19.

In regard to this clone: Different DNA sequences within this sample yield the same CDR3. This rearrangement joins TRBV5-1 to TRBJ1-1; unclear D gene. The CDR3 sequence is 12 residues long. Germline loops: CDR1 SGHRS, CDR2 YFSETQ. V was clipped by 0 bases and J by 7 bases, with 7 bases between them. The CDR3 loop reads CASSLGRNEAFF. CDR3 nucleotides: TGCGCCAGCAGCTTGGGCAGAAATGAAGCTTTCTTT.

In regard to this clone: The same CDR3 can be traced to other DNA sequences in this sample. The chain joins TRBV30 to TRBJ1-5; D possibly corresponds to TRBD1 (6 bases). Germline assignment: CDR1 GTSNPN and CDR2 SVGIG (reference sequence). V lost 0 bases and J lost 4, with 7 bases in between. CDR3 length: 13 residues. CDR3 sequence reads: CAWSVTGNQPQHF. The CDR3 nucleotides are TGTGCCTGGAGTGTCACAGGGAATCAGCCCCAGCATTTT.

The V gene is TRBV4-2, the J gene TRBJ1-6, with 7 bases that match TRBD1. This CDR3 contains 15 residues. Per germline, CDR1 LGHNA and CDR2 YNFKEQ. J was trimmed by 9 bases and V by 0 bases; bases with no gene match: 5. The CDR3 spells CASSQDTGAGSPLHF. The CDR3, as DNA: TGTGCCAGCAGCCAAGATACAGGGGCGGGTTCACCCCTCCACTTT.

The chain carries TRBV5-8 and TRBJ2-7, with D unresolved. This CDR3 has 13 residues. In germline, CDR1 is SGHTS, CDR2 YDEGEE. Between the trimmed V and J ends, which lost 2 bases and 3 bases, there was a span of 9 bases. The CDR3 protein is CASSFLGDYEQYF. CDR3 nucleotide sequence: TGTGCCAGCAGCTTCCTAGGAGACTACGAGCAGTACTTC.

V usage is TRBV7-2 and J usage is TRBJ2-2, with 8 bases matching TRBD2. CDR1 is SGHTA and CDR2 is FQGNSA in the germline V gene. The CDR3 runs to 16 residues. The junction had 11 bases not matched to a gene; V was cut back by 5 bases and J by 6 bases. DNA of the CDR3: TGTGCCAGCAGCCCACGAGCTGGACTAGCCCCCGGGGAGCTGTTTTTT. Protein: CASSPRAGLAPGELFF.

This chain joins TRBV27 and TRBJ2-4; possible D gene TRBD1, 6 bases. Trimming removed 3 bases from V and 0 bases from J, with 15 bases in between. The CDR3 runs to 17 residues. CDR1 and CDR2 from the germline V gene are MNHEY and SMNVEV (reference sequence). The CDR3 reads CASSFGPSGVAKNIQYF. The CDR3 nucleotides read TGTGCCAGCAGTTTTGGCCCTTCAGGGGTAGCCAAAAACATTCAGTACTTC.

The genes are TRBV7-3 and TRBJ2-2, with D tentatively TRBD1 (5 bases). This CDR3 comprises 16 residues. Trimming took 5 bases from V and 0 from J, leaving 13 bases between them. Germline CDR1 reads SGHTA; CDR2 reads FQGTGA. Written as DNA, the CDR3 is TGTGCCAGCAGCCCCCCCAGGGCTGCGAACACCGGGGAGCTGTTTTTT. Its protein is CASSPPRAANTGELFF.

The chain has TRBV7-3 and TRBJ2-7; 9 nucleotides agree with TRBD1. The V and J ends lost 4 bases and 0 bases, in that order; junction bases with no gene match: 4. This CDR3 has 15 amino acids. Germline CDR1 reads SGHTA; CDR2 reads FQGTGA. The DNA of the CDR3 is TGTGCCAGCAGCTCGACAGGGGGGAACTCCTACGAGCAGTACTTC. Amino acid sequence: CASSSTGGNSYEQYF.

This clone has only one observation. The CDR3, as DNA: TGTGCCAGCAGCTTGGCCGGGAACGAAGAGACCCAGTACTTC. Translation: CASSLAGNEETQYF. The gene calls are TRBV5-6 and TRBJ2-5, with D maybe TRBD2 (5 bases). This CDR3 has 14 amino acids. Per the germline V gene, CDR1 is SGHDT and CDR2 is YYEEEE. Trimming removed 0 bases from V and 3 bases from J, with 9 bases in between.

J is TRBJ1-1 and V is TRBV5-8; 9 bases match TRBD1. V dropped 0 bases and J dropped 5; count of bases not matched to a gene: 11. Per germline, CDR1 SGHTS and CDR2 YDEGEE. This CDR3 spans 17 amino acids. The CDR3 region is CASSLVGFRTGETEAFF. The CDR3 DNA reads as TGTGCCAGCAGCTTGGTAGGCTTCCGGACAGGGGAGACTGAAGCTTTCTTT. The full variable domain, with the rest looked up from reference TRBV5-8 and TRBJ1-1, is EAGVTQSPTHLIKTRGQQATLRCSPISGHTSVYWYQQALGLGLQFLLWYDEGEERNRGNFPPRFSGRQFPNYSSELNVNALELEDSALYLCASSLVGFRTGETEAFFGQGTRLTVV.

This chain connects TRBV19 to TRBJ1-1; D possibly corresponds to TRBD1 (5 bases). The CDR3 consists of 15 residues. Germline V gives CDR1 LNHDA, CDR2 SQIVND (reference sequence). V lost 1 base and J lost 1, with 10 bases in between. This CDR3 is CASSIVTTGNTEAFF. CDR3 sequence (DNA): TGTGCCAGTAGTATAGTTACTACAGGGAACACTGAAGCTTTCTTT.

In this sample, this clone turned up a few times. The chain couples TRBV9 to TRBJ2-3; TRBD2 agrees at 10 bases. V dropped 0 bases and J dropped 6; count of bases not matched to a gene: 4. From germline, CDR1 is SGDLS and CDR2 YYNGEE. CDR3 length: 15 amino acids. The CDR3 bases are TGTGCCAGCAGCGTAGTAGCGGGGGGTGCGGATACGCAGTATTTT. Translating it yields CASSVVAGGADTQYF. The full variable domain, its missing parts supplied by reference TRBV9 and TRBJ2-3, is DSGVTQTPKHLITATGQRVTLRCSPRSGDLSVYWYQQSLDQGLQFLIQYYNGEERAKGNILERFSAQQFPDLHSELNLSSLELGDSALYFCASSVVAGGADTQYFGPGTRLTVL.

The chain is built from TRBV25-1 and TRBJ1-1, with D perhaps matching TRBD1 (6 bases). The CDR3 contains 13 residues. The ends were cut back, 5 bases at V and 6 bases at J, with 13 bases in the middle. Germline V gene data show CDR1 as MGHDK and CDR2 as SYGVNS. The DNA for the CDR3 is TGTGCCAGCAGTACAGGGTACTTGGCTGAAGCTTTCTTT. It encodes CASSTGYLAEAFF.

This chain links TRBV29-1 with TRBJ2-5; TRBD1 might be the D (6 bases). Trimming took 3 bases from V and 4 from J, leaving 12 bases between them. This CDR3 has 13 residues. Looked up from germline, CDR1 is SQVTM and CDR2 is ANQGSEA. The DNA for the CDR3 is TGCAGCGTTGATCTGGGGGCGGCAGAGACCCAGTACTTC. It encodes CSVDLGAAETQYF.

The chain joins TRBV12-3 or TRBV12-4 to TRBJ1-1; no reliable D call. The CDR3 length is 13 residues. V was cut by 2 bases and J by 3 bases, with 7 bases left in between. The CDR3 coding sequence is TGTGCCAGCAGTTTAACGGGGTACACTGAAGCTTTCTTT. Translation gives CASSLTGYTEAFF.

The chain joins TRBV2 to TRBJ1-5; 8 bases match TRBD1. Germline-derived CDR1 and CDR2 are SNHLY and FYNNEI. Trimming took 5 bases from V and 0 from J; bases not matched to a gene: 9. The CDR3 contains 17 residues. The CDR3 nucleotides read TGTGCCAGCAGTCATTATATCGGGACAGGTAGCAATCAGCCCCAGCATTTT. Translated: CASSHYIGTGSNQPQHF.

CDR3 loop: CASSIDSSYNEQFF. The CDR3 DNA reads TGTGCCAGTAGTATAGATAGCTCCTACAATGAGCAGTTCTTC. V and J are TRBV19 and TRBJ2-1; D not certain. Germline loops: CDR1 LNHDA, CDR2 SQIVND (reference sequence). The CDR3 loop spans 14 amino acids. V dropped 0 bases and J dropped 0 bases, with 3 bases sitting between them.

The V gene is TRBV29-1, the J gene TRBJ1-4; 11 positions match TRBD1. This CDR3 contains 15 residues. Trimming cost V 6 bases and J 3 bases; bases outside gene matches: 6. The germline V gene encodes CDR1 SQVTM and CDR2 ANQGSEA. The CDR3 DNA is TGCAGCGTCGGCGGGACAGGGGGTCCTAATGAAAAACTGTTTTTT. Protein product: CSVGGTGGPNEKLFF.

The chain couples TRBV6-2 or TRBV6-3 to TRBJ1-2; no definite D call. V lost 4 bases to trimming and J lost 0 bases, with 12 bases between them. This CDR3 is built from 15 residues. Germline-derived CDR1 and CDR2 are MNHEY and SVGEGT. The CDR3 bases are TGTGCCAGCAGTTTAACAGACCCGACTAACTATGGCTACACCTTC. Protein product: CASSLTDPTNYGYTF.

V usage is TRBV5-1 and J usage is TRBJ2-2; possibly TRBD1 for D (5 bases). This CDR3 comprises 15 residues. Germline CDR1 reads SGHRS; CDR2 reads YFSETQ. The V gene lost 0 bases and the J gene lost 8 bases, with 14 bases spanning the gap. CDR3 residues: CASSLATDSRGELFF. The CDR3 DNA follows: TGCGCCAGCAGCTTGGCGACAGACTCACGTGGGGAGCTGTTTTTT.

The chain carries TRBV7-8 and TRBJ2-2; possible D gene TRBD1, 6 bases. Germline V gene sequence: CDR1 SGHVS, CDR2 FQNEAQ. CDR3 size: 13 residues. V lost 0 bases and J lost 8, with 7 bases in between. The CDR3 reads CASSLAGAGELFF. The CDR3 DNA is TGTGCCAGCAGCTTAGCGGGGGCAGGGGAGCTGTTTTTT. Full variable domain (missing parts from reference TRBV7-8 and TRBJ2-2): GAGVSQSPRYKVAKRGQDVALRCDPISGHVSLFWYQQALGQGPEFLTYFQNEAQLDKSGLPSDRFFAERPEGSVSTLKIQRTQQEDSAVYLCASSLAGAGELFFGEGSRLTVL.

V is TRBV6-2 or TRBV6-3 and J is TRBJ2-1; 12 positions agree with TRBD2. From germline, CDR1 is MNHEY and CDR2 SVGEGT. This CDR3 has 18 amino acids. V was clipped by 3 bases and J by 5 bases; unmatched bases: 11. CDR3 DNA: TGTGCCAGCAGTTATTATGGACTAGCGGGGACCCGACACAATGAGCAGTTCTTC. This encodes CASSYYGLAGTRHNEQFF.

The chain uses TRBV30 and TRBJ1-2; D gene unclear. Trimming removed 0 bases from V and 6 bases from J, with 23 bases in between. From germline, CDR1 is GTSNPN and CDR2 SVGIG (reference sequence). The CDR3 runs to 17 residues. The CDR3: CAWSVRGIAMRSDGYTF. The CDR3 nucleotides read TGTGCCTGGAGTGTACGAGGGATTGCCATGAGATCCGATGGCTACACCTTC.

The chain links TRBV15 to TRBJ2-6; D gene uncertain. CDR1 is LNHNV and CDR2 is YYDKDF in the germline V gene (reference sequence). CDR3 size: 18 residues. The ends were cut back, 0 bases at V and 2 bases at J, with 14 bases in the middle. The CDR3 here is CATSRDPPFYTGANVLTF. CDR3 nucleotides: TGTGCCACCAGCAGAGATCCCCCTTTTTATACTGGGGCCAACGTCCTGACTTTC.

The V and J genes are TRBV9 and TRBJ2-3, with D unclear. V was trimmed by 3 bases and J by 0 bases, leaving 5 bases between them. The CDR3 is made up of 13 amino acids. Germline CDR1 SGDLS, CDR2 YYNGEE. CDR3 protein: CASSDSSTDTQYF. CDR3 bases: TGTGCCAGCAGCGACTCTAGCACAGATACGCAGTATTTT.

The V and J genes are TRBV5-1 and TRBJ2-3, with D maybe TRBD1 (6 bases). CDR3 length: 16 residues. V lost 4 bases to trimming and J lost 6 bases, with 21 bases between them. Germline V gene sequence: CDR1 SGHRS, CDR2 YFSETQ. The CDR3 nucleotides are TGCGCCAGCAGCCTAGGACAGTCCCCGATACTTGATACGCAGTATTTT. Translated: CASSLGQSPILDTQYF. The variable domain in full, with the rest retrieved from reference TRBV5-1 and TRBJ2-3, is KAGVTQTPRYLIKTRGQQVTLSCSPISGHRSVSWYQQTPGQGLQFLFEYFSETQRNKGNFPGRFSGRQFSNSRSEMNVSTLELGDSALYLCASSLGQSPILDTQYFGPGTRLTVL.

J is TRBJ2-5 and V is TRBV5-1; TRBD2 is a possible D gene (6 bases). The CDR3 has 14 residues. Germline CDR1 reads SGHRS; CDR2 reads YFSETQ. V shed 4 bases and J shed 2 bases, with 12 bases lying between them. CDR3 sequence reads: CASSAAGSQETQYF. The CDR3 DNA sequence: TGCGCCAGCAGCGCGGCGGGGAGTCAAGAGACCCAGTACTTC.

V is TRBV4-2 and J is TRBJ1-3; the D is unclear. The CDR3 has 18 amino acids. With 0 bases removed from V and 0 bases from J, the gap between germline ends came to 15 bases. Germline CDR1 reads LGHNA; CDR2 reads YNFKEQ. For the CDR3, the DNA is TGTGCCAGCAGCCAAGACGGGGTGAGGCTGGGCTCTGGAAACACCATATATTTT. Its protein is CASSQDGVRLGSGNTIYF.